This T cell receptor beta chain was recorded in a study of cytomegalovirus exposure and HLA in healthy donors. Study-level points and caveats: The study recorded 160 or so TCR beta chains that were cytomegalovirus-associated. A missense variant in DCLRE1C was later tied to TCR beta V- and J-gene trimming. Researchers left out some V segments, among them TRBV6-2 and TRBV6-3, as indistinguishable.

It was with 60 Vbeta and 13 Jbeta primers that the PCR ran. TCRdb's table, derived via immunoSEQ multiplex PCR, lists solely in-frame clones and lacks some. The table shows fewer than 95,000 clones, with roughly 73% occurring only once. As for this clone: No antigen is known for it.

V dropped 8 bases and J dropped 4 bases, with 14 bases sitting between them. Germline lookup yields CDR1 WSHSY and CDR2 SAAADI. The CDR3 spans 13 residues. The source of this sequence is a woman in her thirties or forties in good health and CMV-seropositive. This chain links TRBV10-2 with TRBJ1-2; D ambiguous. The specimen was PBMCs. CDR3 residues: CASAGGSGYGYTF. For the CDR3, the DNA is TGCGCCAGCGCGGGCGGGAGTGGCTATGGCTACACCTTC.